This TCR beta chain was captured by sequencing in a study of blood T cell repertoires in COVID-19. Study-wide background: COVID-19 samples, acute and convalescent, were from the United States, Italy and Spain. T cells, B-cell-depleted T cells, or PBMCs provided the cDNA or gDNA that served as material.

In the original workflow: Estimated nucleated cell counts came from reference gene primer amplification. The data were produced by immunoSEQ multiplex PCR, yet TCRdb's version contains in-frame clones alone and is incomplete. The D gene and trimming were derived from the DNA, and the V and J assignments and clone size from that table. The table has about 180,000 clones, roughly 90% seen once. The CDR3 totals 12 residues. Germline V gives CDR1 KGHSH, CDR2 LQKENI. The V segment lost 3 bases and the J segment 8 bases; nucleotides outside the gene matches: 3. The sequence was obtained from a man between 65 and 80 years old with active or convalescent COVID-19. The rearrangement uses TRBV18 and TRBJ1-2; 7 bases align to TRBD1. Sequenced sample: peripheral blood. CDR3 bases: TGTGCCAGCTCACCGGACAGGTGGGGCTACACCTTC. Translated: CASSPDRWGYTF.